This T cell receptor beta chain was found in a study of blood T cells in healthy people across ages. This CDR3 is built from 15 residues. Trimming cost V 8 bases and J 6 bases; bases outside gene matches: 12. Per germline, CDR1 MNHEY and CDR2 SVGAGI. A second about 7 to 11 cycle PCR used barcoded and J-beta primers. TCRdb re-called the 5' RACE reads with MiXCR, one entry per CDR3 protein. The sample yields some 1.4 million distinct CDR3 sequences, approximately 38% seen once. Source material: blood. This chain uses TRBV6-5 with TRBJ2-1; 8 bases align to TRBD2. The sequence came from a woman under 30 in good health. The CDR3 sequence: CASAVSAGGSNEQFF. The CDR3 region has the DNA TGTGCCAGCGCCGTATCGGCGGGGGGATCCAATGAGCAGTTCTTC.